One and the same sample provided the 6 T cell receptor beta chains below, sequenced in a study of PD-1 blockade in classical Hodgkin lymphoma. All patients relapsed after autologous stem cell transplantation, and brentuximab vedotin exposure varied. TCRdb keeps only in-frame clones here, not all; method: immunoSEQ multiplex PCR. Of roughly 56,000 clones listed, 88% are singletons. This specimen consisted of peripheral blood mononuclear cells (PBMCs), obtained before the second cycle of nivolumab. Receptors originate from a human donor with classical Hodgkin lymphoma.

This clone was found once. This chain connects TRBV19 to TRBJ2-5, with D perhaps TRBD1 or TRBD2 (7 bases each). The length of the CDR3 is 18 residues. V was trimmed by 5 bases and J by 5 bases, leaving 27 bases between them. CDR1 and CDR2 (germline): LNHDA, SQIVND (reference sequence). The CDR3 coding sequence is TGTGCCAGTAGTCTAACCTCAGGGGGGGTTGGGATCGCGGAGACCCAGTACTTC. Translating gives CASSLTSGGVGIAETQYF.

The rearrangement uses TRBV11-2 and TRBJ1-4, with D maybe TRBD1 (6 bases). The ends were cut back, 5 bases at V and 8 bases at J, with 15 bases in the middle. Germline CDR1 and CDR2: SGHAT and FQNNGV. The CDR3 is 14 amino acids. CDR3 DNA: TGTGCCAGCAGCCTCGACAGGCGTTCGGAAAAACTGTTTTTT. Protein sequence: CASSLDRRSEKLFF.

The chain joins TRBV5-1 to TRBJ1-5, with D hard to call. V dropped 4 bases and J dropped 1 base, with 12 bases sitting between them. Per the germline V gene, CDR1 is SGHRS and CDR2 is YFSETQ. The CDR3 is made up of 15 amino acids. The CDR3 nucleotides are TGCGCCAGCAGCAACGACGGCCTCAGCAATCAGCCCCAGCATTTT. Translation: CASSNDGLSNQPQHF.

This clone was seen a single time. The chain recombines TRBV27 with TRBJ1-1; D is possibly TRBD1 (6 bases). Germline-derived CDR1 and CDR2 are MNHEY and SMNVEV (reference sequence). The V end lost 5 bases, the J end lost 6 bases, and 10 bases lay between the germline ends. The CDR3 loop spans 12 amino acids. The CDR3 DNA reads as TGTGCCAGCAGTCAGGGACATGCTGAAGCTTTCTTT. Translation: CASSQGHAEAFF.

The chain links TRBV27 to TRBJ1-4; a weak D match, TRBD1 (5 bases). The germline gives CDR1 MNHEY, CDR2 SMNVEV (reference sequence). The CDR3 runs 16 residues. V was trimmed by 3 bases and J by 2 bases, leaving 13 bases between them. CDR3 loop: CASSFQGLGTNEKLFF. CDR3 DNA sequence: TGTGCCAGCAGTTTCCAGGGTTTAGGGACTAATGAAAAACTGTTTTTT.

This clone showed up just once. This chain connects TRBV5-1 to TRBJ1-1; D call uncertain. CDR3 length: 13 residues. Germline V gene lookup returns CDR1 SGHRS and CDR2 YFSETQ. Trimming took 6 bases from V and 4 from J, leaving 13 bases between them. The CDR3 spells CASKFPRSTEAFF. CDR3 coding DNA: TGCGCCAGCAAGTTCCCCCGGAGCACTGAAGCTTTCTTT.